Listed here is a single TCR beta chain. Recruited during active infection, patients (from Seattle) were subsequently followed longitudinally. This sample was taken from a study of blood T cell repertoires in COVID-19. Across the whole study: From the United States, Italy and Spain came samples of acute and convalescent COVID-19. T cells, B-cell-depleted T cells, or PBMCs supplied cDNA or gDNA.

Methods used by the authors: Estimates of nucleated cell counts were drawn from the amplification of reference gene primers. The assay was immunoSEQ multiplex PCR, and TCRdb's table has in-frame clones only and misses some. V and J calls plus clone size are reproduced from that table; the DNA served to infer D and trimming. The table shows about 69,000 clones, with approximately 84% occurring only once. Material: peripheral blood. This TCR was recovered from a man aged 50 to 60 with COVID-19, enrolled during active disease.

In DNA form, the CDR3 reads TGTGCCAGCAGCCTGGGGCAGGGGAACTCCTACGAGCAGTACTTC. Translating it yields CASSLGQGNSYEQYF. The chain links TRBV9 to TRBJ2-7, with a possible D match to TRBD1 (6 bases). CDR1 SGDLS and CDR2 YYNGEE come from the germline V gene. V lost 4 bases, J lost 0 bases, and 14 bases lay in between. The CDR3 extends over 15 amino acids.